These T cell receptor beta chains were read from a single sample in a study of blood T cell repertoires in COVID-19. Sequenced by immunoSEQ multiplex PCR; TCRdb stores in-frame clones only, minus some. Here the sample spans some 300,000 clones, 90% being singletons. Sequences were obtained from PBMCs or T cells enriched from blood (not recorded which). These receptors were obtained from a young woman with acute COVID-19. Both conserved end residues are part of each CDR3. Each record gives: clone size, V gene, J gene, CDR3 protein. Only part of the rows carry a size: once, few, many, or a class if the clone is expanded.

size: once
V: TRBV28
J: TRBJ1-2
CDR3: CASSLLREALHGYTF

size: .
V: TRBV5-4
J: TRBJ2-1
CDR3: CASSSDPDSDEQFF

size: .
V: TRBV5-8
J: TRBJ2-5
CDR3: CASSDGLAGDSAGETQYF

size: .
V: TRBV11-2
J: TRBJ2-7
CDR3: CASSLAYEQYF

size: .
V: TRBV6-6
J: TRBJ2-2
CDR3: CASSYLERPGELFF

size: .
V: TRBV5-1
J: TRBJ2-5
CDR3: CASSPGDRRQETQYF

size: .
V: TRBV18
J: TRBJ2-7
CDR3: CASSPPSGDEQYF

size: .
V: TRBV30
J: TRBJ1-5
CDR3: CAWSENRGRGPQHF

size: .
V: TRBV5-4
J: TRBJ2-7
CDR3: CASSQSGVSYEQYF

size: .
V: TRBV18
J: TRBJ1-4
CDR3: CASSPRKQGTATNEKLFF

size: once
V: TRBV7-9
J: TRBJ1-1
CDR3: CASSFWTGEDTEAFF

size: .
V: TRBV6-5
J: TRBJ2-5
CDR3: CASRTNGLIGETQYF

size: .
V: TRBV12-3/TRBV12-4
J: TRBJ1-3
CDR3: CASSLLGVHTIYF

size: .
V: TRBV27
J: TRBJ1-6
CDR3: CASSRPGDSPLHF

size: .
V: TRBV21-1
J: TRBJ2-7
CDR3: CASTGGEQYF

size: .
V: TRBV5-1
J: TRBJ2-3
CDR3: CASSLLGGPGDTQYF

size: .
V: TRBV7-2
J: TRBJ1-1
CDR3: CASSLAPMGQSYTEAFF

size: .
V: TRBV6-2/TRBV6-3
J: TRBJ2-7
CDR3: CASSYTSNEQYF

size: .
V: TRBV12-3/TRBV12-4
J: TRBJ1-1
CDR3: CASSSRQGPEAFF

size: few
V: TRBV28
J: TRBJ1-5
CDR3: CASTEGQGKQPQHF

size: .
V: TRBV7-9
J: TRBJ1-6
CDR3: CASSSPGQGVSPLHF

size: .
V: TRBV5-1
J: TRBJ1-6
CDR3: CASSLTGDNSPLHF

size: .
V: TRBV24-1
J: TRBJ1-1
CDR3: CATSDLQRRGRNTEAFF

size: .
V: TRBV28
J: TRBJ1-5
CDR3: CASSLSLGQGFGYSNQPQHF

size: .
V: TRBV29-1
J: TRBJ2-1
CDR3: CSVVVPGTSGRNEQFF

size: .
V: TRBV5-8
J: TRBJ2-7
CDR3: CASSFRGNYEQYF

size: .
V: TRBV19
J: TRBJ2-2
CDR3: CASSIVFGQGADGELFF

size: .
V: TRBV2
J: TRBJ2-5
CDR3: CASGGTRGETQYF

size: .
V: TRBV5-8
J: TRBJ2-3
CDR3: CASSFQTDTQYF

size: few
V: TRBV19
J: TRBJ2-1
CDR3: CASSTRDGALSSYNEQFF

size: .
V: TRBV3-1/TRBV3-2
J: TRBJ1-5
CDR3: CASSHGYQPQHF

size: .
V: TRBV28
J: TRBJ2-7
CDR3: CASSLAGAYEQYF

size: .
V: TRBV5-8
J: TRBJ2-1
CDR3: CASSLAVLASSYNEQFF

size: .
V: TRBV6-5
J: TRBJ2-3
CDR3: CASSYRGLAGVDTQYF

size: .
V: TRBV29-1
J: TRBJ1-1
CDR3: CSVERDEGNTEAFF

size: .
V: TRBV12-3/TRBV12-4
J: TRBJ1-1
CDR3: CASSWDSSTEAFF

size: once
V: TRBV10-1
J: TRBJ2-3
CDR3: CASSESGALATQYF

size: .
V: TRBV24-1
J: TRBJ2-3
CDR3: CATSDTGTGGSDTQYF

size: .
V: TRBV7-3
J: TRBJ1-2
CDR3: CASSSGSGYGYTF

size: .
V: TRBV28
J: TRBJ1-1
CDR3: CASSLRVEKGPSEAFF

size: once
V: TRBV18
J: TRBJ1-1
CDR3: CASSPLRQGMNDTEAFF

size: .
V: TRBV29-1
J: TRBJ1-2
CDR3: CSVDFFGPVDMGDGYTF

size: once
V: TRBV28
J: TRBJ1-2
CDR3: CASSLITGGYGYTF

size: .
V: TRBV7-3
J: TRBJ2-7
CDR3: CASSLIPGGGEQYF

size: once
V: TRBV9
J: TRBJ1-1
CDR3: CASSVESGQGFMNTEAFF

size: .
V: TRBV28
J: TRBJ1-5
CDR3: CASGPRDRQQPQHF

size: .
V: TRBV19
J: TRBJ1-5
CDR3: CASSMADERNQPQHF

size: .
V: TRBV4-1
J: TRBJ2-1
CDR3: CASSQDSAGGYYNEQFF

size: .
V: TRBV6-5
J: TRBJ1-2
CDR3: CASRPESSNYGYTF

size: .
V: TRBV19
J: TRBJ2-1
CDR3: CASSTGNKQFF

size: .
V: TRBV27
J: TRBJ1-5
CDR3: CASRDRGGLRPQHF

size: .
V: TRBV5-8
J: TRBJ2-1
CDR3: CATDPWASGGLGSYNEQFF

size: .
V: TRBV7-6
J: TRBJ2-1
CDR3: CASSLAVSGHNEQFF

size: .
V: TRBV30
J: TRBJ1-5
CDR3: CAWSVREDQPQHF

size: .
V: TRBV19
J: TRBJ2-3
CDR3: CASKSGQGAADTQYF

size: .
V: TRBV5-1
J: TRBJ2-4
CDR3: CASSLTGSDKNIQYF